This T cell receptor (beta chain) came from a study of sequential checkpoint blockade in melanoma. On the study more broadly: First-line arms were nivolumab then ipilimumab, or the reverse, randomized 1:1. After both sequences, patients received maintenance nivolumab.

This clone has ten or more counts. Treatment here: randomized to nivolumab then ipilimumab (arm A) or the reverse (arm B). Patients had received no earlier DNA-damaging chemotherapy. TCRdb keeps only in-frame clones here, not all; method: immunoSEQ multiplex PCR. The sample has 15,000 to 20,000 clones; 70% to 75% are singletons. V was trimmed by 3 bases and J by 0 bases, leaving 14 bases between them. The CDR3 covers 17 residues. CDR1 is KGHSY and CDR2 is FQNENV in the germline V gene. The sequencing here drew on CD8+ T cells sorted from blood (inferred from file names), taken from a patient given nivolumab and ipilimumab in sequence. The chain combines TRBV16 with TRBJ1-4; D unresolved. This TCR was sampled from a human donor with melanoma. CDR3 bases: TGTGCCAGCAGCCACGAACCCGGAGTCCCAACTAATGAAAAACTGTTTTTT. Residues: CASSHEPGVPTNEKLFF.